Sequencing of this T cell receptor beta chain was carried out in a study of blood T cell repertoires in COVID-19. The wider study: T cells, B-cell-depleted T cells, or PBMCs supplied cDNA or gDNA.

Per the original methods: Estimation of nucleated cell counts relied on the amplification of reference gene primers. Method: immunoSEQ multiplex PCR; TCRdb's copy keeps in-frame clones and lacks some. The D gene and trimming were derived from the DNA, and the V and J assignments and clone size from that table. The sample yields about 210,000 clones, just under 85% seen once. CDR1 and CDR2 from the germline V gene are LGHNA and YNFKEQ. V gave up 5 bases and J gave up 1 base; unmatched junction bases: 11. The CDR3 covers 19 residues. This rearrangement joins TRBV4-2 to TRBJ2-6, with 10 bases lining up with TRBD1. The clonotype comes from a woman between 50 and 59 years old with active or convalescent COVID-19. The sample consisted of peripheral blood. The CDR3 is CASSFGTGTGVSGANVLTF. The CDR3 coding sequence is TGTGCCAGCAGCTTTGGGACCGGGACAGGGGTGTCTGGGGCCAACGTCCTGACTTTC.